This TCR beta chain was observed in a study of blood T cell repertoires in COVID-19. Study summary: There were acute and convalescent COVID-19 samples, and they came from the United States, Italy and Spain. From T cells, B-cell-depleted T cells, or PBMCs came the material, which was cDNA or gDNA.

Original analysis: Amplification with reference gene primers provided the estimates of nucleated cell counts. Only in-frame clones appear in the TCRdb table, and some are missing; sequencing was by immunoSEQ multiplex PCR. The V and J calls and clone size come from that table; D and trimming were worked out from the DNA. This table holds roughly 78,000 clones, roughly nine tenths found once. The CDR3 is 16 amino acids. V gave up 0 bases and J gave up 5 bases; unmatched junction bases: 9. Germline assignment: CDR1 SGHRS and CDR2 YFSETQ. This clone was seen just once. The rearrangement uses TRBV5-1 and TRBJ2-5, with 8 bases that match TRBD1. The sequence was obtained from a woman aged 55-69 years with acute or convalescent COVID-19. Sequencing used peripheral blood. The DNA of the CDR3 is TGCGCCAGCAGCTTGGCCGACAGGGGATTGGGTGAGACCCAGTACTTC. This translates into CASSLADRGLGETQYF. The whole variable domain, remainder taken from reference TRBV5-1 and TRBJ2-5, is KAGVTQTPRYLIKTRGQQVTLSCSPISGHRSVSWYQQTPGQGLQFLFEYFSETQRNKGNFPGRFSGRQFSNSRSEMNVSTLELGDSALYLCASSLADRGLGETQYFGPGTRLLVL.